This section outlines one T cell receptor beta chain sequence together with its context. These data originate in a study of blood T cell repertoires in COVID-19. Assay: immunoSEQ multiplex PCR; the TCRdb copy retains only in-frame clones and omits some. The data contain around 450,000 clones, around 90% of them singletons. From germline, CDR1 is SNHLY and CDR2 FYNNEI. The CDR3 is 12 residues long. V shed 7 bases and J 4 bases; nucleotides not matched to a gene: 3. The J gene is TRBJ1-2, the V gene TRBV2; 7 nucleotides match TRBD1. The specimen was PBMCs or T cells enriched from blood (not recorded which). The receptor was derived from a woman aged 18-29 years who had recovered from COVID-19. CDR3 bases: TGTGCCAGCACGGGGACAGCCTATGGCTACACCTTC. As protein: CASTGTAYGYTF.